The clone carrying this T cell receptor (beta chain) was found many times. These data are taken from a study of T cells in Graves' hyperthyroidism and ophthalmopathy. Overall study context: Peripheral blood was taken when the disease was first diagnosed, before any treatment began.

Exclusion criteria comprised uncontrolled infection, other autoimmune disease, pregnancy or lactation. Extraction of PBMCs used roughly 9.3 ml of fresh peripheral blood. Germline loops: CDR1 DFQATT, CDR2 SNEGSKA (reference sequence). The CDR3 totals 15 residues. The V end lost 0 bases, the J end lost 0 bases, and 11 bases lay between the germline ends. Regions amplified from RNA transcripts were the TCR beta CDR3 regions. TCR CDR3 underwent first-round RT-PCR with the HTBI primer set. TCRdb reprocessed the multiplex PCR reads via MiXCR and lists one record per CDR3 protein. The sample records about 210,000 distinct CDR3 sequences, about 15% being singletons.

The chain has TRBV20-1 and TRBJ1-1, with a weak D call TRBD1 (5 bases). The receptor was isolated from a man over 45 with Graves' hyperthyroidism. Sequencing input: blood. The CDR3 is CSARDIRGLNTEAFF. The CDR3 DNA sequence: TGCAGTGCTAGAGATATCCGGGGCCTGAACACTGAAGCTTTCTTT.